This TCR beta chain was observed in a study of vaccination effects on CD4 cells after COVID-19. Germline V gene data show CDR1 as SNHLY and CDR2 as FYNNEI. The germline V and J ends were trimmed by 4 bases and 1 base, with 8 bases remaining between them. The CDR3 runs 13 residues. Subsequent to a culture period of less than twelve days, CD4+ T cells were isolated. Participants were vaccinated with two doses of either the BNT162b2 or mRNA-1273 vaccine. Assay: immunoSEQ multiplex PCR; the TCRdb copy retains only in-frame clones and omits some. The table records about 73,000 clones, around 73% of them present only once. A remark on this clone: The antigen is unknown.

This chain uses TRBV2 with TRBJ2-7; a possible D gene is TRBD1 (5 bases). Material: CD4+ T cells from PBMCs cultured without peptide, obtained after COVID-19 vaccination. The receptor was derived from a human donor who received a COVID-19 vaccine. The CDR3 DNA follows: TGTGCCAGCAGTGTGGCAGGGTCCTACGAGCAGTACGTC. Amino acid sequence: CASSVAGSYEQYV.